Below, 3 T cell receptor beta chains from the same sample are listed, as sequenced in a study of neurological immune-mediated disorders. TCRdb redid the calling of the 5' RACE reads with MiXCR, one entry per CDR3 protein. The table lists approximately 44,000 distinct CDR3 sequences, 14% of them singletons. The sample taken for sequencing was CD4+ T cells from blood. Source of these receptors: a woman aged 55-69 years with HTLV-1-associated myelopathy (HAM/TSP).

This clonotype was recorded many times. The rearrangement uses TRBV3-1 and TRBJ1-4; 7 positions agree with TRBD1. V gave up 2 bases and J gave up 6 bases; unmatched junction bases: 9. The CDR3 sequence is 16 residues long. Germline CDR1 is LGHDT and CDR2 is YNNKEL (reference sequence). CDR3 sequence reads: CASSQKQGQPYEKLFF. CDR3 DNA: TGTGCCAGCAGCCAAAAGCAGGGACAGCCCTATGAAAAACTGTTTTTT.

This clonotype was counted many times. V and J are TRBV5-1 and TRBJ2-1; possible D gene TRBD1, 6 bases. Trimming cost V 2 bases and J 2 bases, with 11 bases left between them. Looked up from germline, CDR1 is SGHRS and CDR2 is YFSETQ. This CDR3 has 15 amino acids. The CDR3 reads CASSLQGMAYNEQFF. The DNA for the CDR3 is TGCGCCAGCAGCTTACAGGGCATGGCCTACAATGAGCAGTTCTTC.

This clonotype was seen ten or more times. V usage is TRBV5-1 and J usage is TRBJ1-2; TRBD1 is a possible D gene (5 bases). This CDR3 has 15 amino acids. Looked up from germline, CDR1 is SGHRS and CDR2 is YFSETQ. Trimming pared 0 bases from V and 6 bases from J, leaving 15 bases between. In DNA, the CDR3 is TGCGCCAGCAGCTTGGGACAGATAAATCCTCATGGCTACACCTTC. Protein sequence: CASSLGQINPHGYTF.